This T cell receptor beta chain was identified during a study of blood T cell repertoires in COVID-19. Repertoires were generated with immunoSEQ multiplex PCR, while TCRdb's copy carries only in-frame clones and drops some. Of a few hundred thousand clones listed, approximately 80% were seen once; the top ten hold 4.3%. Germline lookup yields CDR1 SNHLY and CDR2 FYNNEI. The CDR3 totals 13 residues. V lost 8 bases, J lost 9 bases, and 6 bases stayed unmatched. Participants had their cohort set by participant-reported clinical history. Input material: PBMCs or T cells enriched from blood (not recorded which). The gene calls are TRBV2 and TRBJ1-6, with 8 bases matching TRBD1. The receptor was derived from a man aged 25-45 years with acute COVID-19. CDR3 sequence: CASLRGRGSPLHF. In DNA, the CDR3 is TGTGCCAGCCTCAGGGGGCGAGGTTCACCCCTCCACTTT.